A selection of T cell receptor beta chains follows, all from one sample in a study of T cell responses to AZD1222 COVID-19 vaccine. The repertoire was sequenced with immunoSEQ multiplex PCR; TCRdb's copy has only in-frame clones and lacks some. The data contain about 99,000 clones, over 75% of them singletons. The starting material was peripheral blood, obtained on day 0 of AZD1222 vaccination. The source of these receptors is an adult in good health. CDR3s include the opening cysteine and the closing phenylalanine or tryptophan.

TRBV5-1,TRBJ1-1,CASSPTVGETGGSVFF
TRBV4-1,TRBJ1-6,CASSYSYGSPLHF
TRBV28,TRBJ1-6,CASSLGGFAYNSPLHF
TRBV14,TRBJ1-6,CASSQDARQGVYSPLHF
TRBV19,TRBJ1-1,CASSPPAGEAFF
TRBV6-4,TRBJ2-1,CASAHGEGGDEQFF
TRBV28,TRBJ2-2,CASSLWGQVNTGELFF
TRBV29-1,TRBJ1-5,CSGGTGVESNQPQHF
TRBV5-6,TRBJ2-5,CASSLKGGGQETQYF
TRBV27,TRBJ2-1,CASSRHRLAGTNEQFF
TRBV5-6,TRBJ2-7,CASSLGTGLLEQYF
TRBV18,TRBJ2-5,CASSPFAGGIQETQYF
TRBV5-1,TRBJ1-1,CASSPAGTRNTEAFF
TRBV28,TRBJ1-1,CASSLEEWNTEAFF
TRBV5-4,TRBJ2-5,CASSEEIRASGETQYF
TRBV2,TRBJ2-3,CASRPGLATDTQYF
TRBV28,TRBJ1-6,CASSLTLTNSPLHF
TRBV13,TRBJ2-2,CATGLGGELFF
TRBV30,TRBJ2-3,CAWSAGLAGVADTQYF
TRBV10-3,TRBJ2-5,CAISDGGRETQYF
TRBV28,TRBJ1-2,CASSLQIYYGYTF
TRBV3-1/TRBV3-2,TRBJ2-5,CASSHGGSQETQYF
TRBV5-6,TRBJ2-3,CASSLLGGLKTDTQYF
TRBV9,TRBJ2-2,CASSVAHQNTGELFF
TRBV10-3,TRBJ1-1,CAISESKSGTAVEAFF
TRBV28,TRBJ2-3,CASSPISGRRTDTQYF
TRBV4-1,TRBJ1-2,CASSNRQGGDYGYTF
TRBV28,TRBJ2-2,CASSFNPNTGELFF
TRBV11-1,TRBJ1-1,CASSSTLNTEAFF
TRBV28,TRBJ1-3,CASSPSRARNTIYF
TRBV18,TRBJ2-1,CASSPPGQLRSEQFF
TRBV11-2,TRBJ2-7,CASKSPRSGRGTGEQYF
TRBV2,TRBJ2-3,CAGGGNYTDTQYF
TRBV28,TRBJ2-7,CASSGTGKWSYEQYF
TRBV7-9,TRBJ2-3,CASSLAGGERYF
TRBV7-9,TRBJ1-4,CASRRVNEKLFF
TRBV7-8,TRBJ1-1,CASIPWGGRPVNTEAFF
TRBV4-1,TRBJ1-5,CASSQRRQATDQPQHF
TRBV15,TRBJ2-1,CATSWGLGEGQFF
TRBV15,TRBJ1-1,CATSRGRRNTEAFF
TRBV19,TRBJ1-6,CASRVNSPLHF
TRBV6-1,TRBJ1-6,CASSEDKGGGNSPLHF
TRBV19,TRBJ2-1,CASSILPEGRNEQFF
TRBV5-1,TRBJ2-2,CASSLQPTGGTGELFF